A selection of T cell receptor beta chains follows, all from one sample in a study of neurological immune-mediated disorders. In TCRdb, the 5' RACE reads were re-called with MiXCR into one record per CDR3 protein. Here the sample spans under 85,000 distinct CDR3 sequences, roughly 5% being singletons. Sequencing was done on a sample of PBMCs. The receptors were sampled from a human donor with multiple sclerosis. The donor label of this sample is uncertain. The CDR3 runs from the conserved cysteine through the conserved F or W. The D gene is left open where the match is weak. The size entry gives once, few, many or a size class.

J | V | size | D | DNA | CDR3
TRBJ1-1 | TRBV20-1 | many | . | TGCAGTGCTAGTCGGGGACGGGCGAACACTGAAGCTTTCTTT | CSASRGRANTEAFF
TRBJ2-7 | TRBV2 | many | TRBD1 | TGTGCCAGCAGGGACAGGTTCTCCTACGAGCAGTACTTC | CASRDRFSYEQYF
TRBJ1-6 | TRBV4-1 | many | . | TGCGCCAGCAGCCAAGTCTACAGGGATAATAATTCACCCCTCCACTTT | CASSQVYRDNNSPLHF
TRBJ2-2 | TRBV11-2 | many | . | TGTGCCAGCAGCTTAGCCCTCTCCGGGGAGCTGTTTTTT | CASSLALSGELFF
TRBJ2-7 | TRBV11-2 | many | . | TGTGCCAGCAGCCCCCGTGGGCAGGGGAGCTACGAGCAGTACTTC | CASSPRGQGSYEQYF
TRBJ2-7 | TRBV7-2 | many | . | TGTGCCAGCAGCTGGGTCTCCTACGAGCAGTACTTC | CASSWVSYEQYF
TRBJ1-5 | TRBV20-1 | many | TRBD1 | TGCAGTGCTAAGACAGGGAATCAGCCCCAGCATTTT | CSAKTGNQPQHF
TRBJ2-3 | TRBV3-1 | many | TRBD1 | TGTGCCAGCAGCCGGGACAGAGTGCGTGGAGATACGCAGTATTTT | CASSRDRVRGDTQYF
TRBJ2-7 | TRBV20-1 | many | . | TGCAGTGCTAGAGCGGGGTACGAGCAGTACTTC | CSARAGYEQYF
TRBJ2-5 | TRBV18 | many | TRBD1 | TGTGCCAGCTCACTTGGACAGGGGGACGAGACCCAGTACTTC | CASSLGQGDETQYF
TRBJ1-2 | TRBV12-3/TRBV12-4 | many | . | TGTGCCAGCAGCGACGATGGCTACACCTTC | CASSDDGYTF
TRBJ1-5 | TRBV27 | once | . | TGTGCCAGCAGTTTATGGCCGATTGGGGGTCAGCCCCAGCATTTT | CASSLWPIGGQPQHF
TRBJ2-5 | TRBV5-6 | many | TRBD2 | TGTGCCAGCAGCACTTCTAGCGGGGGGGTCCAAGAGACCCAGTACTTC | CASSTSSGGVQETQYF
TRBJ1-5 | TRBV5-1 | many | . | TGCGCCAGCAGCTTGGACGGCAGGATTAGCAATCAGCCCCAGCATTTT | CASSLDGRISNQPQHF
TRBJ2-1 | TRBV3-1 | many | TRBD2 | TGTGCCAGCAGCCCGGGGACTAGCGAGGACAATGAGCAGTTCTTC | CASSPGTSEDNEQFF
TRBJ2-1 | TRBV7-3 | many | . | TGTGCCAGCAGCTTAACAGAGGGCCATGAGCAGTTCTTC | CASSLTEGHEQFF
TRBJ1-3 | TRBV20-1 | many | TRBD1 | TGCAGTGCGAGGAGGGGGCGAGGAAACACCATATATTTT | CSARRGRGNTIYF
TRBJ2-2 | TRBV6-5 | many | TRBD1 | TGTGCCAGCGGTCCCGGGACAGGAGTTGTGAACACCGGGGAGCTGTTTTTT | CASGPGTGVVNTGELFF
TRBJ1-1 | TRBV10-3 | many | TRBD1 | TGTGCCATCAGTGAGTCGATCGGACAGGGTACCTTTGAAGCTTTCTTT | CAISESIGQGTFEAFF
TRBJ1-1 | TRBV5-1 | many | TRBD1 | TGCGCCAGTGTTAGGGACAGGGGCTCTGAAGCTTTCTTT | CASVRDRGSEAFF
TRBJ2-1 | TRBV13 | many | . | TGTGCCAGCAGCGTAGGAGGATGGGGGCCTTACAATGAGCAGTTCTTC | CASSVGGWGPYNEQFF
TRBJ1-1 | TRBV20-1 | many | TRBD1 | TGCAGTGCTAGAGAGGACAGGCACACTGAAGCTTTCTTT | CSAREDRHTEAFF